Listed below are T cell receptor beta chains from one sample, sequenced in a study of blood T cell repertoires in COVID-19. Profiling relied on immunoSEQ multiplex PCR, and the TCRdb table lists in-frame clones only, not all of them. The table has approximately 140,000 clones, under 85% seen once. Sequencing input: peripheral blood. These TCRs come from a man aged 35 to 55 with active or convalescent COVID-19. Each CDR3 is given without its conserved first and last residue. The order of the fields is J gene, V gene, D gene, CDR3 length, CDR3 protein. The D gene is left open where the match is weak.

TRBJ2-3 | TRBV9 | - | 15 | ASSVGPTTGGADTQY
TRBJ2-5 | TRBV5-1 | - | 9 | ASSHGETQY
TRBJ1-3 | TRBV2 | TRBD1 | 12 | ASIKQGAGNTIY
TRBJ1-5 | TRBV7-3 | - | 18 | ASSLLHGTRGRHSNQPQH
TRBJ2-3 | TRBV19 | TRBD1 | 13 | ASNQRGTGADTQY
TRBJ2-1 | TRBV5-1 | TRBD2 | 15 | ASGTSGGPSSYNEQF
TRBJ2-5 | TRBV20-1 | - | 9 | SASVSETQY
TRBJ2-7 | TRBV11-2 | - | 11 | ASLSGRGYEQY
TRBJ1-5 | TRBV29-1 | - | 11 | SVISGGGQPQH
TRBJ2-2 | TRBV3-1/TRBV3-2 | - | 12 | ASSHGTGTGELF
TRBJ1-1 | TRBV9 | - | 13 | ASSAQGYRGTEAF
TRBJ2-7 | TRBV3-1/TRBV3-2 | TRBD1 | 11 | ASSSGGHYEQY
TRBJ1-1 | TRBV6-5 | - | 11 | ASRLNRVTEAF
TRBJ1-5 | TRBV27 | - | 13 | ASSPRGLSNQPQH
TRBJ1-4 | TRBV18 | TRBD1 | 12 | ASSSTGVREKLF
TRBJ1-1 | TRBV29-1 | - | 10 | SVELGNTEAF
TRBJ1-4 | TRBV5-1 | TRBD1 | 13 | ASTDQTGSNEKLF
TRBJ2-2 | TRBV27 | TRBD1 | 14 | ASTQVWTGHPGELF
TRBJ2-5 | TRBV5-1 | - | 13 | ASSPTPSGQPTQY
TRBJ2-3 | TRBV11-2 | TRBD2 | 13 | ASSPPGLVTDTQY
TRBJ2-3 | TRBV2 | - | 10 | ASGPTPDTQY
TRBJ1-5 | TRBV5-8 | - | 13 | ASSLGAKYNQPQH
TRBJ2-5 | TRBV12-5 | TRBD2 | 10 | ATARGGETQY
TRBJ1-2 | TRBV4-3 | - | 12 | ASSQDQKWAGYT
TRBJ1-2 | TRBV5-1 | TRBD1 | 14 | ASSTIITTGMGDYT
TRBJ1-5 | TRBV28 | - | 11 | ASSFGVYQPQH
TRBJ1-1 | TRBV29-1 | - | 11 | SVAKIDRPQAF
TRBJ2-2 | TRBV11-2 | TRBD2 | 14 | ASRRIAGGNTGELF
TRBJ1-3 | TRBV18 | - | 11 | ASSPGGLNTIY
TRBJ2-5 | TRBV5-1 | TRBD2 | 15 | ASSFGLAGGQGETQY
TRBJ2-3 | TRBV6-2/TRBV6-3 | TRBD2 | 15 | ASSSRRSGGAADTQY
TRBJ2-3 | TRBV5-4 | - | 13 | ASSLALASTDTQY
TRBJ2-3 | TRBV24-1 | TRBD2 | 12 | ATSTSGSTDTQY
TRBJ2-1 | TRBV7-2 | TRBD1 | 14 | ASSLASGTGVNEQF
TRBJ1-2 | TRBV7-9 | TRBD1 | 13 | ASSPGTGGNYGYT
TRBJ2-3 | TRBV14 | - | 10 | ASSRYRDTQY
TRBJ1-2 | TRBV14 | - | 13 | ASSHLGLMDYGYT
TRBJ2-2 | TRBV12-3/TRBV12-4 | - | 10 | ASNRGYGELF
TRBJ2-7 | TRBV14 | TRBD1 | 14 | ASSQMPGQGRYEQY
TRBJ1-2 | TRBV19 | TRBD1 | 12 | ASRIGGRVYGYT
TRBJ1-2 | TRBV6-5 | TRBD1 | 11 | ASSTPQGNGYT
TRBJ1-1 | TRBV12-3/TRBV12-4 | - | 11 | ASSLTGNTEAF
TRBJ1-3 | TRBV25-1 | - | 11 | ASSESGFGTIY
TRBJ2-3 | TRBV11-3 | TRBD1 | 12 | ASKQGAGTDTQY
TRBJ2-1 | TRBV9 | - | 16 | ASSVGSLLVGAYNEQF
TRBJ2-5 | TRBV18 | - | 11 | ASSPGGGETQY
TRBJ2-7 | TRBV6-1 | - | 12 | ASSKAAVSYEQY
TRBJ1-5 | TRBV19 | - | 15 | ASSREGTSSSNQPQH
TRBJ1-3 | TRBV5-1 | - | 13 | ASSPSTVSGNTIY